One sample yielded the 15 T cell receptor beta chains listed below, sequenced in a study of regulatory T cells in long-lasting Graves disease. Arm-PCR of CDR3 regions and iRepertoire HTBI primers were used to build TCR beta libraries. From the multiplex PCR reads, TCRdb called clonotypes with MiXCR, one entry per CDR3 protein. Of some 340,000 distinct CDR3 sequences in the sample, roughly 25% were seen once. As to time point: persistent/refractory GD, antithyroid drugs over 5 years with positive TRAb. PBMCs were the source of the RNA used for TCR sequencing. The sequences come from peripheral blood mononuclear cells (PBMCs), collected when the disease was refractory, from a patient treated with antithyroid drugs. These receptors came from a middle-aged woman with Graves disease.

Of note for this clonotype: This may be a read error: a much more frequent sequence differs by one nucleotide. The V gene is TRBV20-1, the J gene TRBJ1-2; perhaps TRBD1 as D (5 bases). There are 13 residues in the CDR3. V shed 3 bases and J shed 2 bases, with 10 bases lying between them. Germline CDR1 and CDR2: DFQATT and SNEGSKA (reference sequence). The CDR3 loop is CSASDWGNYGYTF. Written as DNA, the CDR3 is TGCAGTGCTAGTGACTGGGGCAACTATGGCTACACCTTC.

The V and J genes are TRBV30 and TRBJ1-4; 7 positions agree with TRBD1. From germline, CDR1 is GTSNPN and CDR2 SVGIG (reference sequence). The CDR3 contains 18 residues. V shed 5 bases, J shed 6 bases, and the junction held 21 bases outside the gene matches. The CDR3 is CAWAGTAQNWRSDEKLFF. For the CDR3, the DNA is TGTGCCTGGGCCGGGACAGCTCAGAACTGGAGGTCGGATGAAAAACTGTTTTTT.

This sequence joins TRBV10-3 and TRBJ2-7, with 12 bases identical to TRBD2. The CDR3 runs 14 residues. The trim removed 5 bases at V and 4 bases at J, leaving 3 bases unmatched. The germline CDR1 and CDR2 sequences are ENHRY and SYGVKD. The CDR3: CAISRTSGIYEQYF. DNA for the CDR3: TGTGCCATCAGTCGGACTAGCGGGATTTACGAGCAGTACTTC.

This clonotype has a count of ten or more. The V call is TRBV20-1, the J call TRBJ2-5, with D possibly being TRBD1 (5 bases). The CDR3 consists of 14 residues. CDR1 DFQATT and CDR2 SNEGSKA come from the germline V gene (reference sequence). V was clipped by 6 bases and J by 2 bases, with 16 bases between them. This CDR3 is CSAIRVPIQETQYF. The CDR3 DNA reads TGCAGTGCCATCAGGGTACCAATACAAGAGACCCAGTACTTC.

The rearrangement uses TRBV10-3 and TRBJ2-7; TRBD1 aligns across 7 bases. V dropped 6 bases and J dropped 2; count of bases not matched to a gene: 4. The CDR3 is made up of 13 amino acids. CDR1 ENHRY and CDR2 SYGVKD come from the germline V gene. DNA for the CDR3: TGTGCCATCAGCCAGGACAGGCCCTACGAGCAGTACTTC. It specifies CAISQDRPYEQYF.

The chain combines TRBV11-2 with TRBJ2-6; D remains unclear. Deletions cut 1 base from V and 3 bases from J, with 13 bases between. CDR1 is SGHAT and CDR2 is FQNNGV in the germline V gene. The CDR3 has 17 residues. CDR3 in DNA: TGTGCCAGCAGCTTAGGGCGCAGGTTTTATGGGGCCAACGTCCTGACTTTC. Amino acid sequence: CASSLGRRFYGANVLTF.

This clonotype appeared many times. The genes are TRBV20-1 and TRBJ2-2; D is uncertain. The CDR3 spans 12 residues. Germline V lookup: CDR1 DFQATT, CDR2 SNEGSKA (reference sequence). The CDR3 reads CSLHVNTGELFF. In DNA, the CDR3 is TGCAGCCTACACGTGAACACCGGGGAGCTGTTTTTT.

The rearrangement links TRBV29-1 to TRBJ2-3; 13 positions agree with TRBD2. Losses at the gene ends were 6 bases for V and 5 bases for J; bases not matched to a gene: 5. The germline gives CDR1 SQVTM, CDR2 ANQGSEA. The CDR3 is 14 residues long. The CDR3 protein is CSVSRLAGGDTQYF. The CDR3 bases are TGCAGCGTGTCCCGACTAGCGGGAGGAGATACGCAGTATTTT.

The chain combines TRBV14 with TRBJ2-2; D is unresolved. The CDR3 extends over 14 amino acids. Germline assignment: CDR1 SGHDN and CDR2 FVKESK. V was clipped by 4 bases and J by 2 bases, with 8 bases between them. The CDR3 here is CASSPLFNTGELFF. CDR3 sequence (DNA): TGTGCCAGCAGCCCTTTATTCAACACCGGGGAGCTGTTTTTT.

This clonotype showed up many times. The chain has TRBV6-1 and TRBJ2-5; D gene unclear. V was trimmed by 7 bases and J by 2 bases, leaving 11 bases between them. CDR1 and CDR2 from the germline V gene are MNHNS and SASEGT. The CDR3 is 13 amino acids. The CDR3 coding sequence is TGTGCCAGCAAGAACGCGGTTCAAGAGACCCAGTACTTC. It specifies CASKNAVQETQYF.

The CDR3 DNA is TGTGCCAGCTCAGTCGTTGGTGGGGACGAGCAGTACTTC. The encoded protein is CASSVVGGDEQYF. The gene calls are TRBV18 and TRBJ2-7; D remains unclear. This CDR3 is built from 13 residues. V dropped 5 bases and J dropped 5 bases, with 13 bases sitting between them. Germline V gene lookup returns CDR1 KGHSH and CDR2 LQKENI.

The table lists this clonotype with many counts. CDR3 bases: TGTGCCAGCAGTTTGGGGGATGGGGATCAGCCCCAGCATTTT. Protein sequence: CASSLGDGDQPQHF. V is TRBV28 and J is TRBJ1-5; tentatively, D is TRBD1 (5 bases). Trimming removed 3 bases from V and 5 bases from J, with 11 bases in between. This CDR3 has 14 residues. From germline, CDR1 is MDHEN and CDR2 SYDVKM.

A remark on this clonotype: This could be a read error, since a much larger clone is one nucleotide away. V usage is TRBV20-1 and J usage is TRBJ2-7, with 8 bases identical to TRBD2. CDR1 is DFQATT, CDR2 SNEGSKA, per germline (reference sequence). After removal of 6 bases from V and 6 bases from J, the junction contained 13 bases not matched to a gene. CDR3 length equals 14 residues. CDR3 sequence reads: CSARPSGSTCEQYF. DNA of the CDR3: TGCAGTGCCCGACCTAGCGGGTCTACCTGCGAGCAGTACTTC.

On this clonotype: This could be a read error, since a much larger clone is one nucleotide away. The conserved final phenylalanine or tryptophan is absent from the CDR3, which likely points to a read error. The chain carries TRBV20-1 and TRBJ2-5, with D perhaps matching TRBD2 (6 bases). Germline V CDR1 and CDR2: DFQATT, SNEGSKA (reference sequence). The ends were cut back, 0 bases at V and 5 bases at J, with 16 bases in the middle. The CDR3 has 15 residues. The CDR3 region has the DNA TGCAGTGCTAGAGATCGGAGGGCCGGAGAGGAGACCCAGTACCTC. Translation gives CSARDRRAGEETQYL.

This chain links TRBV7-6 with TRBJ2-2; TRBD2 aligns across 12 bases. V lost 5 bases and J lost 7; bases outside the gene matches: 8. The CDR3 is made up of 16 amino acids. Germline assignment: CDR1 SGHVS and CDR2 FNYEAQ. DNA for the CDR3: TGTGCCAGCAGCCCCAGACGACTAGCGGGAGTCGGGGAGCTGTTTTTT. This encodes CASSPRRLAGVGELFF.